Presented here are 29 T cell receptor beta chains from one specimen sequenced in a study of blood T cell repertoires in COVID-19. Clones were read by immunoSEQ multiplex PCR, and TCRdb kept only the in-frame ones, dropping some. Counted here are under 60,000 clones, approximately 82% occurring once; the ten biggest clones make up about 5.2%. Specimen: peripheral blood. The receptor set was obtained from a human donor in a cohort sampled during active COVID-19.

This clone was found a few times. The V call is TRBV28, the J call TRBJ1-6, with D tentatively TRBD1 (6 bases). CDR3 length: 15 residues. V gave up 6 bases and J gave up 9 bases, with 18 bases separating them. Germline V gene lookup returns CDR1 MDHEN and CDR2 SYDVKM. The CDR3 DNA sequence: TGTGCCAGCAGCGGTAGTCGTGGGGGCGTTTCACCCCTCCACTTT. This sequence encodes CASSGSRGGVSPLHF. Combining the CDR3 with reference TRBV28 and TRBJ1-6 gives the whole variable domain DVKVTQSSRYLVKRTGEKVFLECVQDMDHENMFWYRQDPGLGLRLIYFSYDVKMKEKGDIPEGYSVSREKKERFSLILESASTNQTSMYLCASSGSRGGVSPLHFGNGTRLTVT.

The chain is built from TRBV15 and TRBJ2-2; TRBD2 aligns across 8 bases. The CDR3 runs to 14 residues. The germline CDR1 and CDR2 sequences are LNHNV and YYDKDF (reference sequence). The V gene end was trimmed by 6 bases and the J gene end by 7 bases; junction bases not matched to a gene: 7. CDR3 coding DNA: TGTGCCACCAGTTTTCGGGGGGGAGGCGGGGAGCTGTTTTTT. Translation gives CATSFRGGGGELFF.

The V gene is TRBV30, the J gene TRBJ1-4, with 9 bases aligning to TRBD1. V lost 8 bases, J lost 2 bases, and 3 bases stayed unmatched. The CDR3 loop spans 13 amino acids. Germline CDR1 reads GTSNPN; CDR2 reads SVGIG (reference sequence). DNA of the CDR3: TGTGCCAGCGACAGGGGGACTAATGAAAAACTGTTTTTT. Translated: CASDRGTNEKLFF.

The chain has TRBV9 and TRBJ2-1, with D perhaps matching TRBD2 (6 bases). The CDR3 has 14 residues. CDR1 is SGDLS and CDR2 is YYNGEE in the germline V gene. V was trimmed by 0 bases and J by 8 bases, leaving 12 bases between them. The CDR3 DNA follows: TGTGCCAGCAGCGTAGGCCTCGCTAGCGATGAGCAGTTCTTC. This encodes CASSVGLASDEQFF.

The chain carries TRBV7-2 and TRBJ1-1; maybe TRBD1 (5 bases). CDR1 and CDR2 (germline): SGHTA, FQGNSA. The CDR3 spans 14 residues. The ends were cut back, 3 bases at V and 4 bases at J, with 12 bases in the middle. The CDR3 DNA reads TGTGCCAGCAGCTTCGGGGGGATGAGCACTGAAGCTTTCTTT. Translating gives CASSFGGMSTEAFF.

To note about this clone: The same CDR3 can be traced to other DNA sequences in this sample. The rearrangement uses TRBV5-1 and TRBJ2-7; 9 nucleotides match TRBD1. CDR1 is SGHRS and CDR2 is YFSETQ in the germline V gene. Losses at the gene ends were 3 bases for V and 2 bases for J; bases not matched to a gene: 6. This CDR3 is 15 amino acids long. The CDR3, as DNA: TGCGCCAGCAGCTATGGCGGGACAGGGACCTACGAGCAGTACTTC. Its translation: CASSYGGTGTYEQYF.

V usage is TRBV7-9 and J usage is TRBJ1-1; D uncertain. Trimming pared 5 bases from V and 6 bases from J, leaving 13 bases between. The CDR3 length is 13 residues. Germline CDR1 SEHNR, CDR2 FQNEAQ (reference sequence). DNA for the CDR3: TGTGCCAGCAGCCTTCTCCTCCAGTCTGAAGCTTTCTTT. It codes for CASSLLLQSEAFF.

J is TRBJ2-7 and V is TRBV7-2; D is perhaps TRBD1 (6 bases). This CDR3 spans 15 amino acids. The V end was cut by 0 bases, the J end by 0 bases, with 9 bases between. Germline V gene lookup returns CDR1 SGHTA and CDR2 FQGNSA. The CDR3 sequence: CASSLARDISYEQYF. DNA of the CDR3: TGTGCCAGCAGCTTAGCTCGGGACATCTCCTACGAGCAGTACTTC.

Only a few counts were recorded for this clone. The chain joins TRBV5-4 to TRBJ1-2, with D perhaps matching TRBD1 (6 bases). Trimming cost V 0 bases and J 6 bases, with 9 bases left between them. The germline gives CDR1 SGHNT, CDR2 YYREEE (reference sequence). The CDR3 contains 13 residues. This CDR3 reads CASSLAGADGYTF. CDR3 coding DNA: TGTGCCAGCAGCTTGGCAGGGGCTGATGGCTACACCTTC.

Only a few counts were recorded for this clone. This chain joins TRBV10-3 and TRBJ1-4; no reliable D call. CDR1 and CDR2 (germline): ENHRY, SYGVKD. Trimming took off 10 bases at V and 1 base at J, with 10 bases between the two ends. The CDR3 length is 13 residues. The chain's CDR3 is CATAGKTNEKLFF. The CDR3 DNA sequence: TGTGCCACGGCGGGGAAAACTAATGAAAAACTGTTTTTT.

CDR3 sequence: CASSRIVWSAQYF. CDR3 bases: TGTGCCAGCAGCCGAATAGTTTGGTCTGCCCAGTACTTC. The chain joins TRBV14 to TRBJ2-5; D uncertain. The CDR3 has 13 residues. Trimming removed 4 bases from V and 9 bases from J, with 15 bases in between. Germline loops: CDR1 SGHDN, CDR2 FVKESK.

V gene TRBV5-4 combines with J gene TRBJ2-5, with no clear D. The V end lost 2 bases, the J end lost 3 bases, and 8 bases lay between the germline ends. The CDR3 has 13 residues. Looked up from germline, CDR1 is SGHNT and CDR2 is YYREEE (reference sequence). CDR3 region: CASSFTAEETQYF. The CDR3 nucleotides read TGTGCCAGCAGCTTTACCGCGGAAGAGACCCAGTACTTC.

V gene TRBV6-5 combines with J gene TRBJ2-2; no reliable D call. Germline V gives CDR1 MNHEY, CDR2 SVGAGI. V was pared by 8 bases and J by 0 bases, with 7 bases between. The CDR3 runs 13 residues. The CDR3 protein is CASGRTNTGELFF. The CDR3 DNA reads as TGTGCCAGCGGGCGCACGAACACCGGGGAGCTGTTTTTT.

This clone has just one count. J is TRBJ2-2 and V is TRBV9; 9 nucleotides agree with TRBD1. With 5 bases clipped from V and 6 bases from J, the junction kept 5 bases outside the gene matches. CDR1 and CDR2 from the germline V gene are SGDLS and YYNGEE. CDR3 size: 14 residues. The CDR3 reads CASSKQGAAGELFF. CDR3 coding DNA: TGTGCCAGCAGTAAACAGGGGGCCGCCGGGGAGCTGTTTTTT. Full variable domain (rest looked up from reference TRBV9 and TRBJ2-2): DSGVTQTPKHLITATGQRVTLRCSPRSGDLSVYWYQQSLDQGLQFLIQYYNGEERAKGNILERFSAQQFPDLHSELNLSSLELGDSALYFCASSKQGAAGELFFGEGSRLTVL.

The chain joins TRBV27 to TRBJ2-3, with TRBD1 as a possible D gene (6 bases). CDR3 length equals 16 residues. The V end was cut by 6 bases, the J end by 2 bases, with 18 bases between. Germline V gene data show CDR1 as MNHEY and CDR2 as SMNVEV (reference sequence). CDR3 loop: CASSYRAKGFTDTQYF. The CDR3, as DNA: TGTGCCAGCAGCTACAGGGCCAAGGGCTTCACAGATACGCAGTATTTT.

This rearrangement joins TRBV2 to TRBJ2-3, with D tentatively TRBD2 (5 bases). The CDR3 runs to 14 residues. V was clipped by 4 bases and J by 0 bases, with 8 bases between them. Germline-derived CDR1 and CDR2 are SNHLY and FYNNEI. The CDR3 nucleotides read TGTGCCAGCAGTGTACGGACTAGCACAGATACGCAGTATTTT. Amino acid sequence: CASSVRTSTDTQYF.

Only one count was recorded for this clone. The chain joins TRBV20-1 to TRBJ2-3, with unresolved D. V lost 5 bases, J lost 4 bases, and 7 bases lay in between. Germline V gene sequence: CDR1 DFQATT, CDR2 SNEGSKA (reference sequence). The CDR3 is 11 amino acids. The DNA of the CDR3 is TGCAGTGCTGGTCGGGCAGATACGCAGTATTTT. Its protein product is CSAGRADTQYF.

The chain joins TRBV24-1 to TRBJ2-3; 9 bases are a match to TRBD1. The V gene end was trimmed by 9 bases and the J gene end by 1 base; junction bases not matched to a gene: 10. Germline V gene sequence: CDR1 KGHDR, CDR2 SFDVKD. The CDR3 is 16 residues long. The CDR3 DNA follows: TGTGCCACCTCGGACAGGGGAAGTTTCGGCACAGATACGCAGTATTTT. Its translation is CATSDRGSFGTDTQYF.

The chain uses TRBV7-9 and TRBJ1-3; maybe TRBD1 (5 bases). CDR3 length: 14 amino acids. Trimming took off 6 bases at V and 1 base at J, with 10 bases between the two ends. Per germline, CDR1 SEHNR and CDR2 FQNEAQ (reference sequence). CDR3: CASSIQGSGNTIYF. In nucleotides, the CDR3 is TGTGCCAGCAGTATCCAGGGATCTGGAAACACCATATATTTT.

The CDR3 spells CAISGGTSTDTQYF. In nucleotides, the CDR3 is TGTGCCATAAGCGGGGGGACTAGCACAGATACGCAGTATTTT. The chain links TRBV10-3 to TRBJ2-3; 9 nucleotides match TRBD2. The CDR3 loop spans 14 amino acids. CDR1 and CDR2 (germline): ENHRY, SYGVKD. With V trimmed by 9 bases and J by 0 bases, 4 bases remained unmatched.

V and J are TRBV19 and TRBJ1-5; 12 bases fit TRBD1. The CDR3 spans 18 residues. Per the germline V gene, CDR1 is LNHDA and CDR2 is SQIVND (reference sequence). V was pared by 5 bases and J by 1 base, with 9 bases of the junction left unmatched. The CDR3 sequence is CASSVGTGGAQSNQPQHF. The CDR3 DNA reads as TGTGCCAGTAGTGTCGGGACAGGGGGCGCGCAGAGCAATCAGCCCCAGCATTTT.

The CDR3 DNA reads as TGTGCCAGCAGCAAAGAACGGCGGGGACTAGCGAAAGAGACCCAGTACTTC. It codes for CASSKERRGLAKETQYF. The rearrangement uses TRBV21-1 and TRBJ2-5; the D call TRBD2 from the table was never checked on the DNA. TRBV21-1 is noted as a pseudogene. There are 17 residues in the CDR3.

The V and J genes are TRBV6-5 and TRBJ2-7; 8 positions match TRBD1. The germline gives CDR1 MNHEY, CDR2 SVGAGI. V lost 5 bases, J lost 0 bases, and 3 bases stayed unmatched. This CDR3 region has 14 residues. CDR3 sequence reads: CASSTTGGSYEQYF. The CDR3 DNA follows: TGTGCCAGCAGTACTACAGGGGGCTCCTACGAGCAGTACTTC.

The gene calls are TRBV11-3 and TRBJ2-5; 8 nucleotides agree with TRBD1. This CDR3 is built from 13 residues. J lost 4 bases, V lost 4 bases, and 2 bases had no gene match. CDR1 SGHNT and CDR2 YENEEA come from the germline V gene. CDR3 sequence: CASSYDRGETQYF. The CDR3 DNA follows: TGTGCCAGCAGCTACGACAGGGGAGAGACCCAGTACTTC.

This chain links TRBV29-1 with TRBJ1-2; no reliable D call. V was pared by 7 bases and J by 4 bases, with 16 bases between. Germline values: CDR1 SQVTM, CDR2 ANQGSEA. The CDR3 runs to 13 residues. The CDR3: CSGLSSALYGYTF. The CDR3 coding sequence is TGCAGCGGCTTAAGTAGTGCCCTCTATGGCTACACCTTC. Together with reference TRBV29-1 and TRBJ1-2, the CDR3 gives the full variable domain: SAVISQKPSRDICQRGTSLTIQCQVDSQVTMMFWYRQQPGQSLTLIATANQGSEATYESGFVIDKFPISRPNLTFSTLTVSNMSPEDSSIYLCSGLSSALYGYTFGSGTRLTVV.

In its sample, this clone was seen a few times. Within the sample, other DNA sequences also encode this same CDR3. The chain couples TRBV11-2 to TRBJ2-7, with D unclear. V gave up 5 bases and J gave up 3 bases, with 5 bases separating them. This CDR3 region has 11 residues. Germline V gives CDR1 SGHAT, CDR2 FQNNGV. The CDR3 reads CASSRLYEQYF. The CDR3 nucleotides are TGTGCCAGCAGCCGACTCTACGAGCAGTACTTC.

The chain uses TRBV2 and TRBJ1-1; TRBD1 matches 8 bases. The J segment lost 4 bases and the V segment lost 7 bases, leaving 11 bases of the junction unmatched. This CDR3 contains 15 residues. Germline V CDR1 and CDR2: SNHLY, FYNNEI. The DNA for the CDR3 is TGTGCCAGCATCCCAGAGGCAGGGGGCGGCACTGAAGCTTTCTTT. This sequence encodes CASIPEAGGGTEAFF.

CDR3 amino acids: CASSQKNSYNGYTF. Written as DNA, the CDR3 is TGCGCCAGCAGCCAGAAAAACAGTTACAATGGCTACACCTTC. V and J are TRBV4-1 and TRBJ1-2, with D unresolved. V lost 3 bases and J lost 6, with 14 bases in between. This CDR3 region has 14 residues. In germline, CDR1 is MGHRA, CDR2 YSYEKL.

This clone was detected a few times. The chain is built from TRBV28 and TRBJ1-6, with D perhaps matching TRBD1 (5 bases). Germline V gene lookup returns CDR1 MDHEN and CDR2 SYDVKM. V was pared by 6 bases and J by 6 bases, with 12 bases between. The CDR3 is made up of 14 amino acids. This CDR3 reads CASRKPGSNSPLHF. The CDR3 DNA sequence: TGTGCCAGCAGGAAACCAGGGTCTAATTCACCCCTCCACTTT.